This T cell receptor (beta chain) was profiled in a study of blood T cells in healthy people across ages. Alongside a J-beta primer mix, a sample-barcoded 5' primer served in a second PCR lasting about 6 to 11 cycles. TCRdb redid the calling of the 5' RACE reads with MiXCR, one entry per CDR3 protein. This table holds hundreds of thousands of distinct CDR3 sequences, about 34% found once. This sequence originates from a man younger than 35 in good health. The sequencing sample was made of blood.

The DNA for the CDR3 is TGTGCCAGCAGCAGGACAGGGGTCGGGACCCAGTACTTC. It yields the protein CASSRTGVGTQYF. V usage is TRBV28 and J usage is TRBJ2-5, with 9 bases fitting TRBD1. The CDR3 is made up of 13 amino acids. V shed 6 bases and J 7 bases; nucleotides not matched to a gene: 6. Germline values: CDR1 MDHEN, CDR2 SYDVKM.